Listed here are 7 T cell receptor beta chains from one sample, sequenced in a study of T cells after somatic rescue of genetic block. Assay used: immunoSEQ multiplex PCR; TCRdb lists only in-frame clones, some missing. The sample contains 100,000 to 120,000 clones, 85% to 95% of which appear only once. Sample: peripheral blood mononuclear cells (PBMCs). The origin of the receptors is a woman between 18 and 30 years old.

The chain recombines TRBV14 with TRBJ2-7, with D uncertain. Per germline, CDR1 SGHDN and CDR2 FVKESK. CDR3 length equals 12 residues. Deletions cut 0 bases from V and 6 bases from J, with 6 bases between. This CDR3 is CASSQETREQYF. The CDR3, as DNA: TGTGCCAGCAGCCAAGAGACTCGCGAGCAGTACTTC.

This chain connects TRBV2 to TRBJ1-1; TRBD1 might be the D (5 bases). The ends were cut back, 3 bases at V and 11 bases at J, with 10 bases in the middle. Germline V gene data show CDR1 as SNHLY and CDR2 as FYNNEI. CDR3 length: 11 residues. The CDR3 DNA is TGTGCCAGCAGTGAGACATGGGACGCTTTCTTT. This encodes CASSETWDAFF.

The chain carries TRBV7-8 and TRBJ2-4, with 15 bases matching TRBD2. Germline CDR1 SGHVS, CDR2 FQNEAQ. This CDR3 spans 19 amino acids. Trimming cost V 5 bases and J 3 bases; bases outside gene matches: 11. CDR3 nucleotide sequence: TGTGCCAGCAGCCCGACTGTGGGACTAGCGGGGGGCGGCAAAAACATTCAGTACTTC. Translating it yields CASSPTVGLAGGGKNIQYF.

The chain uses TRBV7-2 and TRBJ1-5; possibly TRBD1 for D (5 bases). The CDR3 is made up of 14 amino acids. Deletions cut 6 bases from V and 0 bases from J, with 9 bases between. CDR1 and CDR2 from the germline V gene are SGHTA and FQGNSA. CDR3 loop: CASSQGYSNQPQHF. CDR3 sequence (DNA): TGTGCCAGCAGTCAGGGATATAGCAATCAGCCCCAGCATTTT. Full variable domain (missing parts from reference TRBV7-2 and TRBJ1-5): GAGVSQSPSNKVTEKGKDVELRCDPISGHTALYWYRQSLGQGLEFLIYFQGNSAPDKSGLPSDRFSAERTGGSVSTLTIQRTQQEDSAVYLCASSQGYSNQPQHFGDGTRLSIL.

This clone was detected only once. This chain uses TRBV6-5 with TRBJ1-2, with a tentative D call TRBD1 (5 bases). The V end was cut by 2 bases, the J end by 4 bases, with 11 bases between. The CDR3 totals 14 residues. Germline V lookup: CDR1 MNHEY, CDR2 SVGAGI. Written as DNA, the CDR3 is TGTGCCAGCAGTTACCGAGGGGTGGGCTATGGCTACACCTTC. It translates to CASSYRGVGYGYTF.

About this clone: Different DNA sequences within this sample yield the same CDR3. The rearrangement uses TRBV30 and TRBJ1-2; the D is unclear. V was pared by 0 bases and J by 4 bases, with 9 bases between. CDR3 size: 13 residues. Germline values: CDR1 GTSNPN, CDR2 SVGIG (reference sequence). The DNA for the CDR3 is TGTGCCTGGAGTGTAGAGGACGGCTATGGCTACACCTTC. This sequence encodes CAWSVEDGYGYTF.

The genes are TRBV6-1 and TRBJ2-1, with D tentatively TRBD1 or TRBD2 (6 bases each). CDR1 is MNHNS, CDR2 SASEGT, per germline. V lost 1 base and J 9 bases, leaving 10 bases between the germline ends. This CDR3 is built from 13 residues. CDR3 sequence (DNA): TGTGCCAGCAGTGAAGTAGGAGGGGGTGAGCAGTTCTTC. Protein sequence: CASSEVGGGEQFF.